Following are 24 T cell receptor beta chains from one sample sequenced in a study of T cells in women clearing cervical HPV infection. Generated by immunoSEQ multiplex PCR, the TCRdb table keeps only in-frame clones and is missing some. The table gives over 25,000 clones; the top ten clones make up 20% to 25% of it. Sequences were obtained from blood buffy coat. These receptors came from a woman aged 18 to 75 with a cervical HPV16 infection that either progressed to CIN3+ or cleared (not recorded which).

In the case of this clone: The read finishes 3 residues shy of the CDR3 end, and the germline J gene is used to complete it. The rearrangement joins TRBV19 to TRBJ2-1; 8 bases fit TRBD1. Germline CDR1 LNHDA, CDR2 SQIVND (reference sequence). The CDR3 loop spans 14 amino acids. Losses at the gene ends were 4 bases for V and 6 bases for J; bases not matched to a gene: 5. The covered CDR3 bases are TGTGCCAGTAGTAGGACAGGGTCTACCAATGAG. Protein: CASSRTGSTNE. In full, the CDR3 is CASSRTGSTNEQFF.

Points on this clone: The read is 3 residues too short to cover the CDR3 end, so that end is filled in from the germline J gene. The chain is built from TRBV30 and TRBJ2-7, with unresolved D. This CDR3 contains 14 residues. V was pared by 2 bases and J by 4 bases, with 15 bases between. The V gene's germline CDR1 is GTSNPN and CDR2 SVGIG (reference sequence). The DNA read from the CDR3 is TGTGCCTGGAGTTTCGGAGACATCTCTTACGAG. Residues: CAWSFGDISYE. The complete CDR3 protein is CAWSFGDISYEQYF.

A remark on this clone: The read terminates 3 residues before the CDR3 end, so the remaining end is supplied by the germline J gene. V gene TRBV2 combines with J gene TRBJ2-1; 10 bases agree with TRBD2. Germline V gene data show CDR1 as SNHLY and CDR2 as FYNNEI. J gave up 4 bases and V 6 bases, and 6 bases lay outside the gene matches. The CDR3 covers 15 residues. The DNA read from the CDR3 is TGTGCCAGCAGAGCTCGGACTAGCGGATACAATGAG. As protein: CASRARTSGYNE. The entire CDR3 protein is CASRARTSGYNEQFF.

On this clone: The read is 3 residues too short to cover the CDR3 end, so that end is filled in from the germline J gene. The chain uses TRBV20-1 and TRBJ1-4; D is ambiguous. Germline assignment: CDR1 DFQATT and CDR2 SNEGSKA (reference sequence). V was trimmed by 5 bases and J by 7 bases, leaving 11 bases between them. This CDR3 spans 12 amino acids. This CDR3 is CSAPGRSEKLFF. The sequenced part of the CDR3 DNA is TGCAGTGCTCCGGGTCGATCTGAAAAA.

The DNA read from the CDR3 is TGTGCCAGCAGTTTAGCGGGAGGGCCGGGAGAGACC. This gives the protein CASSLAGGPGET. The entire CDR3 is CASSLAGGPGETQYF. The chain employs TRBV6-2 or TRBV6-3 and TRBJ2-5, with 11 bases lining up with TRBD2. The CDR3 is cut off 3 residues early in the read; its end comes from the germline J gene. The germline CDR1 and CDR2 sequences are MNHEY and SVGEGT. CDR3 length equals 15 residues. J was trimmed by 4 bases and V by 4 bases; bases with no gene match: 5.

Concerning this clone itself: Sequencing ends 3 residues short of the CDR3 end; the germline J gene provides the rest. J is TRBJ2-7 and V is TRBV24-1; TRBD2 is a possible D gene (6 bases). Trimming took 5 bases from V and 6 from J, leaving 13 bases between them. Germline CDR1 KGHDR, CDR2 SFDVKD. CDR3 length: 13 residues. CDR3 sequence: CATSAMSGSEQYF. The covered CDR3 bases are TGTGCCACCAGTGCTATGAGCGGGTCCGAG.

On this clone itself: The read finishes 3 residues shy of the CDR3 end, and the germline J gene is used to complete it. The chain combines TRBV2 with TRBJ1-1; D is perhaps TRBD1 (6 bases). The V end was cut by 8 bases, the J end by 1 base, with 8 bases between. The germline gives CDR1 SNHLY, CDR2 FYNNEI. This CDR3 spans 12 amino acids. Here the CDR3 reads CASGGQNTEAFF. The sequenced CDR3 bases are TGTGCCAGCGGGGGACAGAACACTGAA.

Of note for this clone: The read comes to an end 3 residues before the CDR3 does, leaving the germline J gene to fill in the end. The chain uses TRBV19 and TRBJ2-2, with 9 bases identical to TRBD1. CDR3 length: 15 amino acids. V was clipped by 5 bases and J by 7 bases; unmatched bases: 8. The germline V gene has CDR1 LNHDA and CDR2 SQIVND (reference sequence). The DNA read from the CDR3 is TGTGCCAGTAGTGTAGGGGACAGGGTGGTCGGGGAG. Encoded protein: CASSVGDRVVGE. The CDR3 reads in full as CASSVGDRVVGELFF.

On this clone: The read is 3 residues too short to cover the CDR3 end, so that end is filled in from the germline J gene. V gene TRBV19 combines with J gene TRBJ2-7; tentatively, D is TRBD1 (5 bases). With 1 base removed from V and 5 bases from J, the gap between germline ends came to 9 bases. The CDR3 runs 13 residues. Germline V gives CDR1 LNHDA, CDR2 SQIVND (reference sequence). CDR3 loop: CASSIAREDEQYF. The part of the CDR3 DNA that was read is TGTGCCAGTAGTATAGCCAGGGAAGACGAG.

Comment on this clone: The read ends 3 residues before the CDR3 terminus; that terminus is restored from the germline J gene. The V and J genes are TRBV7-7 and TRBJ1-1; 9 bases fit TRBD1. Germline CDR1 and CDR2: SSHAT and FNYEAQ (reference sequence). Trimming cost V 5 bases and J 7 bases; bases outside gene matches: 5. The CDR3 totals 13 residues. The covered CDR3 bases are TGTGCCAGCAGCAGGGACAGGGATGGTGAA. Protein product: CASSRDRDGE. The entire CDR3 protein reads CASSRDRDGEAFF.

About this clone itself: With the read ending 3 residues before the CDR3 end, the germline J gene is used to fill in that end. Other DNA variants within this sample encode the same CDR3. This sequence joins TRBV19 and TRBJ1-3; 11 bases are shared with TRBD1. The CDR3 length is 13 residues. CDR1 and CDR2 (germline): LNHDA, SQIVND (reference sequence). This chain's CDR3 is CASRSGTGGSIYF. The sequenced CDR3 bases are TGTGCCAGTAGATCCGGGACAGGGGGATCT.

Of note for this clone: From the germline J gene comes the end of the CDR3, since the read stops 3 residues before it. V and J are TRBV7-9 and TRBJ1-2; TRBD1 aligns across 7 bases. Germline assignment: CDR1 SEHNR and CDR2 FQNEAQ (reference sequence). The CDR3 loop spans 13 amino acids. The CDR3 bases that were read are TGTGCCAGCAGCTTAGAGGGGGCCGGCGGC. It codes for CASSLEGAGG. In full, the CDR3 reads CASSLEGAGGYTF.

Notes on this clone: With the read ending 3 residues before the CDR3 end, the germline J gene is used to fill in that end. The rearrangement uses TRBV19 and TRBJ2-1; 7 bases are a match to TRBD2. CDR1 and CDR2 from the germline V gene are LNHDA and SQIVND (reference sequence). V gave up 10 bases and J gave up 9 bases; unmatched junction bases: 15. The CDR3 runs 14 residues. The sequenced part of the CDR3 DNA is TGTGCCACAACCGGGACTACTGGCTACGCTGAG. Amino acids: CATTGTTGYAE. The CDR3 as a whole reads CATTGTTGYAEQFF. Drawing the rest from reference TRBV19 and TRBJ2-1, the complete variable domain is DGGITQSPKYLFRKEGQNVTLSCEQNLNHDAMYWYRQDPGQGLRLIYYSQIVNDFQKGDIAEGYSVSREKKESFPLTVTSAQKNPTAFYLCATTGTTGYAEQFFGPGTRLTVL.

A remark on this clone: The read ends 3 residues before the CDR3 terminus; that terminus is restored from the germline J gene. The chain has TRBV7-9 and TRBJ2-3; TRBD2 agrees at 10 bases. With V trimmed by 5 bases and J by 7 bases, 6 bases remained unmatched. This CDR3 is 14 amino acids long. Germline V gene sequence: CDR1 SEHNR, CDR2 FQNEAQ (reference sequence). CDR3 DNA (partial): TGTGCCAGCAGCACAGGGACTAGCGTTTATACG. Protein: CASSTGTSVYT. The full CDR3 sequence reads CASSTGTSVYTQYF.

Worth noting for this clone: The read gets to within 3 residues of the CDR3 end, and the germline J gene fills in the rest. The chain has TRBV15 and TRBJ2-1; TRBD2 agrees at 7 bases. The CDR3 is made up of 21 amino acids. Per germline, CDR1 LNHNV and CDR2 YYDKDF (reference sequence). V lost 1 base, J lost 0 bases, and 18 bases stayed unmatched. The CDR3 loop is CATSRGPAGVTVSSSYNEQFF. The part of the CDR3 DNA that was read is TGTGCCACCAGCAGAGGTCCGGCGGGAGTAACAGTAAGCAGCTCCTACAATGAG.

As for this clone: The CDR3 end is not reached by the read, which stops 3 residues before it; the germline J gene fills it in. V and J are TRBV12-5 and TRBJ2-3; D not certain. The CDR3 covers 17 residues. The V gene lost 0 bases and the J gene lost 6 bases, with 19 bases spanning the gap. Germline CDR1 reads LGHNT; CDR2 reads FRNRAP. The part of the CDR3 DNA that was read is TGTGCTAGTGGTTTGGTGTTGACCTCACCCAGCGCGGATACG. Translation gives CASGLVLTSPSADT. Given in full, the CDR3 is CASGLVLTSPSADTQYF.

A word on this clone: The read halts 3 residues ahead of the CDR3 end, with the missing end drawn from the germline J gene. V and J are TRBV7-6 and TRBJ2-1; 10 nucleotides match TRBD2. CDR1 SGHVS and CDR2 FNYEAQ come from the germline V gene. J was trimmed by 3 bases and V by 8 bases; bases with no gene match: 7. The CDR3 covers 15 residues. The sequenced CDR3 bases are TGTGCCAGCGCTCGGACTAGCGGAGGCTACAATGAG. It codes for CASARTSGGYNE. The entire CDR3 protein is CASARTSGGYNEQFF.

Regarding this clone: The read ends 3 residues before the CDR3 terminus; that terminus is restored from the germline J gene. This chain connects TRBV30 to TRBJ2-4, with 9 bases lining up with TRBD1. This CDR3 is built from 16 residues. Germline V CDR1 and CDR2: GTSNPN, SVGIG (reference sequence). CDR3 in amino acids: CAWSPLDRGGSYGQYF. CDR3 DNA (partial): TGTGCCTGGAGTCCCTTGGACAGGGGAGGTAGCTATGGT.

In regard to this clone: The CDR3 extends 3 residues past the end of the read, so its final part is completed from the germline J gene. V is TRBV7-4 and J is TRBJ1-2, with D possibly TRBD1 on 6 matching bases. The CDR3 is 12 amino acids. CDR1 SGHVT and CDR2 SQSDAQ come from the germline V gene. This CDR3 is CASTLAGAGYTF. The DNA read from the CDR3 is TGTGCCAGCACCCTGGCGGGGGCGGGC. The complete variable domain, with remaining parts taken from reference TRBV7-4 and TRBJ1-2, reads GAGVSQSPRYKVAKRGRDVALRCDSISGHVTLYWYRQTLGQGSEVLTYSQSDAQRDKSGRPSGRFSAERPERSVSTLKIQRTEQGDSAVYLCASTLAGAGYTFGSGTRLTVV.

Concerning this clone itself: The DNA ends 3 residues before the CDR3 does, and the rest of the CDR3 is filled in from the germline J gene. The rearrangement uses TRBV5-1 and TRBJ2-1; the D gene is possibly TRBD1 (5 bases). V gave up 0 bases and J gave up 9 bases, with 19 bases separating them. Germline V gene lookup returns CDR1 SGHRS and CDR2 YFSETQ. This CDR3 spans 16 amino acids. The DNA read from the CDR3 is TGCGCCAGCAGCTTGGGGGCAGGGCTGAAGGGTGGTGAG. This sequence encodes CASSLGAGLKGGE. The entire CDR3 protein is CASSLGAGLKGGEQFF.

For this clone: Read sequence stops 3 residues before the CDR3 end, and the germline J gene provides the missing end. V usage is TRBV19 and J usage is TRBJ2-7; TRBD2 is a possible D gene (5 bases). Germline values: CDR1 LNHDA, CDR2 SQIVND (reference sequence). Trimming cost V 10 bases and J 1 base, with 11 bases left between them. The CDR3 covers 12 residues. The sequenced part of the CDR3 DNA is TGTGCCACCCAAGCGGCTTCCTACGAG. Amino acids: CATQAASYE. The complete CDR3 protein is CATQAASYEQYF.

A remark on this clone: The read is 3 residues too short to cover the CDR3 end, so that end is filled in from the germline J gene. The chain joins TRBV5-1 to TRBJ1-2, with no clear D. Trimming left V 0 bases short and J 6 bases short, with 6 bases between. Per the germline V gene, CDR1 is SGHRS and CDR2 is YFSETQ. The CDR3 covers 12 residues. CDR3 loop: CASSLEGNGYTF. Incomplete CDR3 DNA: TGCGCCAGCAGCTTGGAGGGTAATGGC.

About this clone itself: The CDR3 end falls 3 residues outside the read, so it is completed with the germline J gene. This chain links TRBV12-3 or TRBV12-4 with TRBJ2-7, with 8 bases fitting TRBD2. This CDR3 is built from 14 residues. Trimming cost V 2 bases and J 5 bases; bases outside gene matches: 5. The CDR3 reads CASSLSSGSNEQYF. The sequenced part of the CDR3 DNA is TGTGCCAGCAGTTTATCCAGCGGGAGTAACGAG.

The CDR3 loop reads CASGLSNYNEQFF. Partial CDR3 DNA: TGTGCCAGCGGACTGTCCAACTACAATGAG. V gene TRBV2 combines with J gene TRBJ2-1, with a weak D call TRBD2 (5 bases). The read falls 3 residues short of the CDR3 end, and the missing part is taken from the germline J gene. Germline loops: CDR1 SNHLY, CDR2 FYNNEI. V dropped 8 bases and J dropped 3 bases, with 11 bases sitting between them. This CDR3 is built from 13 residues. Full variable domain (outside the CDR3, taken from reference TRBV2 and TRBJ2-1): EPEVTQTPSHQVTQMGQEVILRCVPISNHLYFYWYRQILGQKVEFLVSFYNNEISEKSEIFDDQFSVERPDGSNFTLKIRSTKLEDSAMYFCASGLSNYNEQFFGPGTRLTVL.